Presented here are 25 T cell receptor beta chains from one specimen sequenced in a study of OX40 agonist ivuxolimab in advanced cancers. Measured with immunoSEQ multiplex PCR; TCRdb has only the in-frame clones, and not every one. The table has around 86,000 clones, more than 75% seen once. The sequencing here drew on CD4+ or CD8+ T cells sorted from blood, taken in a trial of the OX40 agonist ivuxolimab. These receptors were taken from an adult with an advanced solid tumor such as melanoma, head and neck, liver or kidney cancer.

The chain recombines TRBV28 with TRBJ1-6, with a tentative D call TRBD1 (6 bases). The CDR3 has 13 residues. Germline V gene lookup returns CDR1 MDHEN and CDR2 SYDVKM. Deletions cut 6 bases from V and 6 bases from J, with 9 bases between. This CDR3 reads CASRDSPNSPLHF. In DNA, the CDR3 is TGTGCCAGCAGGGACAGTCCTAATTCACCCCTCCACTTT.

The V gene is TRBV6-1, the J gene TRBJ2-3, with D perhaps assigned TRBD1 or TRBD2 (5 bases each). The CDR3 runs 15 residues. The V gene's germline CDR1 is MNHNS and CDR2 SASEGT. V was clipped by 2 bases and J by 1 base, with 10 bases between them. The CDR3 protein is CASSERGVRTDTQYF. CDR3 DNA: TGTGCCAGCAGTGAACGAGGGGTCCGCACAGATACGCAGTATTTT.

This rearrangement joins TRBV28 to TRBJ2-4; D gene uncertain. CDR3 length: 15 amino acids. Germline lookup yields CDR1 MDHEN and CDR2 SYDVKM. Trimming took 5 bases from V and 0 from J, leaving 11 bases between them. As DNA, the CDR3 is TGTGCCAGCAGTACACACAGCTTAGCCAAAAACATTCAGTACTTC. Amino acids: CASSTHSLAKNIQYF.

This rearrangement joins TRBV7-9 to TRBJ2-5; no clear D gene. Trimming left V 2 bases short and J 0 bases short, with 7 bases between. CDR3 size: 14 residues. Looked up from germline, CDR1 is SEHNR and CDR2 is FQNEAQ (reference sequence). CDR3 in amino acids: CASSLMADQETQYF. The CDR3 DNA sequence: TGTGCCAGCAGCTTAATGGCAGACCAAGAGACCCAGTACTTC.

This clone showed up just once. The gene calls are TRBV5-4 and TRBJ1-3; D gene uncertain. The ends were cut back, 1 base at V and 3 bases at J, with 11 bases in the middle. The CDR3 runs to 15 residues. Germline V gene lookup returns CDR1 SGHNT and CDR2 YYREEE (reference sequence). Here the CDR3 DNA reads TGTGCCAGCAGCTTGTCAGGCCGGGGTGGAAACACCATATATTTT. Encoded protein: CASSLSGRGGNTIYF. Using reference TRBV5-4 and TRBJ1-3 for the parts outside the CDR3, the full variable domain is ETGVTQSPTHLIKTRGQQVTLRCSSQSGHNTVSWYQQALGQGPQFIFQYYREEENGRGNFPPRFSGLQFPNYSSELNVNALELDDSALYLCASSLSGRGGNTIYFGEGSWLTVV.

The V gene is TRBV7-9, the J gene TRBJ1-5, with D unresolved. Germline assignment: CDR1 SEHNR and CDR2 FQNEAQ (reference sequence). The CDR3 consists of 12 residues. V was clipped by 1 base and J by 11 bases, with 9 bases between them. The CDR3 protein is CASSLERGTQHF. CDR3 sequence (DNA): TGTGCCAGCAGCTTAGAACGAGGCACCCAGCATTTT.

This clone was observed a few times. The V and J genes are TRBV7-9 and TRBJ1-1; D is ambiguous. The CDR3 covers 11 residues. Between the trimmed V and J ends, which lost 1 base and 10 bases, there was a span of 7 bases. Germline CDR1 is SEHNR and CDR2 is FQNEAQ (reference sequence). The CDR3 spells CASSLGTPAFF. CDR3 in DNA: TGTGCCAGCAGCTTAGGAACCCCAGCTTTCTTT.

This chain uses TRBV7-2 with TRBJ2-4; the D is unclear. Germline assignment: CDR1 SGHTA and CDR2 FQGNSA. Deletions cut 5 bases from V and 6 bases from J, with 11 bases between. This CDR3 has 13 amino acids. In DNA, the CDR3 is TGTGCCAGCAGCCCCACTCTGGGAAACATTCAGTACTTC. It specifies CASSPTLGNIQYF.

The chain employs TRBV30 and TRBJ1-5; 10 positions match TRBD1. J gave up 3 bases and V 3 bases, and 8 bases lay outside the gene matches. Per the germline V gene, CDR1 is GTSNPN and CDR2 is SVGIG (reference sequence). There are 16 residues in the CDR3. CDR3 region: CAWRSWGTGDNQPQHF. The DNA for the CDR3 is TGTGCCTGGAGGTCGTGGGGGACAGGGGACAATCAGCCCCAGCATTTT.

The gene calls are TRBV7-2 and TRBJ2-3; the match to TRBD2 covers 7 bases. The CDR3 extends over 13 amino acids. The V gene end was trimmed by 6 bases and the J gene end by 2 bases; junction bases not matched to a gene: 2. From germline, CDR1 is SGHTA and CDR2 FQGNSA. The CDR3: CASRSGATDTQYF. Written as DNA, the CDR3 is TGTGCCAGCAGGAGCGGGGCCACAGATACGCAGTATTTT.

The chain has TRBV2 and TRBJ1-1, with D uncertain. CDR1 is SNHLY and CDR2 is FYNNEI in the germline V gene. This CDR3 is built from 14 residues. V was cut by 5 bases and J by 1 base, with 11 bases left in between. This CDR3 reads CASSILRKNTEAFF. The CDR3 DNA is TGTGCCAGCAGTATACTCAGAAAGAACACTGAAGCTTTCTTT. Based on the CDR3 plus reference TRBV2 and TRBJ1-1, the full variable domain is EPEVTQTPSHQVTQMGQEVILRCVPISNHLYFYWYRQILGQKVEFLVSFYNNEISEKSEIFDDQFSVERPDGSNFTLKIRSTKLEDSAMYFCASSILRKNTEAFFGQGTRLTVV.

The J gene is TRBJ1-1, the V gene TRBV5-6, with D perhaps matching TRBD1 (6 bases). CDR1 and CDR2 (germline): SGHDT, YYEEEE. The CDR3 length is 16 residues. Between the trimmed V and J ends, which lost 1 base and 0 bases, there was a span of 13 bases. The CDR3 coding sequence is TGTGCCAGCAGCTTGTGGTTTGGGACATTGAACACTGAAGCTTTCTTT. Translation gives CASSLWFGTLNTEAFF.

The chain joins TRBV5-6 to TRBJ2-6, with D possibly being TRBD1 (6 bases). Germline V lookup: CDR1 SGHDT, CDR2 YYEEEE. Trimming took off 4 bases at V and 3 bases at J, with 23 bases between the two ends. CDR3 length: 19 amino acids. The CDR3 sequence: CASSRRTERNLGGANVLTF. The CDR3 DNA sequence: TGTGCCAGCAGCCGCCGGACAGAGAGAAACCTTGGTGGGGCCAACGTCCTGACTTTC. Looking up the rest from reference TRBV5-6 and TRBJ2-6 gives the full variable domain: DAGVTQSPTHLIKTRGQQVTLRCSPKSGHDTVSWYQQALGQGPQFIFQYYEEEERQRGNFPDRFSGHQFPNYSSELNVNALLLGDSALYLCASSRRTERNLGGANVLTFGAGSRLTVL.

This clone has just a few counts. This chain uses TRBV4-3 with TRBJ1-4; perhaps TRBD1 as D (6 bases). This CDR3 comprises 16 residues. V lost 0 bases and J 7 bases, leaving 15 bases between the germline ends. Germline CDR1 is LGHNA and CDR2 is YSLEER. CDR3 region: CASSQDPGALGEKLFF. For the CDR3, the DNA is TGCGCCAGCAGCCAAGATCCGGGGGCGCTGGGTGAAAAACTGTTTTTT.

V usage is TRBV7-8 and J usage is TRBJ1-2, with 9 positions matching TRBD1. The germline gives CDR1 SGHVS, CDR2 FQNEAQ. This CDR3 is built from 14 residues. V trimming: 5 bases; J trimming: 2 bases; junction bases outside the gene matches: 3. CDR3 sequence reads: CASSQGQGNYGYTF. The CDR3 DNA reads as TGTGCCAGCAGCCAAGGACAGGGGAACTATGGCTACACCTTC.

The chain couples TRBV11-3 to TRBJ1-2, with TRBD1 matching 7 bases. The V gene end was trimmed by 5 bases and the J gene end by 8 bases; junction bases not matched to a gene: 11. The germline V gene encodes CDR1 SGHNT and CDR2 YENEEA. This CDR3 is built from 14 residues. The CDR3 protein is CASSATDRAGGYTF. As DNA, the CDR3 is TGTGCCAGCAGCGCGACCGACAGGGCCGGGGGCTACACCTTC.

The V and J genes are TRBV2 and TRBJ1-1; TRBD1 is a possible D gene (5 bases). V lost 6 bases, J lost 6 bases, and 17 bases lay in between. The CDR3 consists of 14 residues. Germline-derived CDR1 and CDR2 are SNHLY and FYNNEI. The CDR3 here is CASRAGKGAPEAFF. DNA of the CDR3: TGTGCCAGCAGGGCAGGGAAAGGGGCCCCTGAAGCTTTCTTT.

This clone has a single count. V gene TRBV7-3 combines with J gene TRBJ2-2; D gene uncertain. CDR1 SGHTA and CDR2 FQGTGA come from the germline V gene. Trimming stripped 5 bases from V and 3 bases from J, with 13 bases between. The CDR3 has 15 amino acids. CDR3 nucleotides: TGTGCCAGCAGCCGCCAGGACGGAGACACCGGGGAGCTGTTTTTT. Its protein product is CASSRQDGDTGELFF.

J is TRBJ2-1 and V is TRBV7-3; D might be TRBD2 (5 bases). Looked up from germline, CDR1 is SGHTA and CDR2 is FQGTGA. The CDR3 is made up of 15 amino acids. Trimming took off 1 base at V and 3 bases at J, with 10 bases between the two ends. CDR3 loop: CASSLIRENYNEQFF. CDR3 DNA: TGTGCCAGCAGCTTAATAAGGGAGAACTACAATGAGCAGTTCTTC.

This clone was seen just once. This rearrangement joins TRBV30 to TRBJ1-1; D ambiguous. Trimming cost V 5 bases and J 6 bases, with 16 bases left between them. This CDR3 spans 13 amino acids. Germline V gives CDR1 GTSNPN, CDR2 SVGIG (reference sequence). CDR3 residues: CAWRTGRQAEAFF. The CDR3 DNA reads TGTGCCTGGCGGACGGGTCGCCAGGCTGAAGCTTTCTTT. Supplemented by reference TRBV30 and TRBJ1-1, the full variable domain reads SQTIHQWPATLVQPVGSPLSLECTVEGTSNPNLYWYRQAAGRGLQLLFYSVGIGQISSEVPQNLSASRPQDRQFILSSKKLLLSDSGFYLCAWRTGRQAEAFFGQGTRLTVV.

The chain employs TRBV5-6 and TRBJ1-2, with 7 bases lining up with TRBD1. The CDR3 extends over 15 amino acids. V trimming: 0 bases; J trimming: 5 bases; junction bases outside the gene matches: 7. The germline V gene encodes CDR1 SGHDT and CDR2 YYEEEE. The CDR3 bases are TGTGCCAGCAGCTTGGTCGGGACAGCACAATATGGCTACACCTTC. Amino acids: CASSLVGTAQYGYTF.

This sequence joins TRBV5-1 and TRBJ2-3, with TRBD2 as a possible D gene (6 bases). V was shortened by 2 bases and J by 6 bases, with 19 bases between the two germline ends. The CDR3 is 16 amino acids. From germline, CDR1 is SGHRS and CDR2 YFSETQ. CDR3 bases: TGCGCCAGCAGCTTATCCCGTTTGGGGGGAATTGATACGCAGTATTTT. This sequence encodes CASSLSRLGGIDTQYF.

The rearrangement uses TRBV2 and TRBJ2-1; D unresolved. CDR3 length: 12 amino acids. Deletions cut 2 bases from V and 11 bases from J, with 10 bases between. CDR1 is SNHLY, CDR2 FYNNEI, per germline. The CDR3 protein is CASSEQPEQQFF. In DNA, the CDR3 is TGTGCCAGCAGTGAACAGCCGGAACAGCAGTTCTTC.

This clone has only a few counts. J is TRBJ2-3 and V is TRBV18; D possibly corresponds to TRBD1 (6 bases). The length of the CDR3 is 14 residues. CDR1 is KGHSH and CDR2 is LQKENI in the germline V gene. Trimming pared 3 bases from V and 2 bases from J, leaving 9 bases between. The CDR3 DNA follows: TGTGCCAGCTCACCCGGGACACTCACAGATACGCAGTATTTT. Translating gives CASSPGTLTDTQYF.

This clone was counted a single time. The genes are TRBV9 and TRBJ2-6; D is unresolved. The CDR3 consists of 14 residues. From germline, CDR1 is SGDLS and CDR2 YYNGEE. Trimming shortened V by 1 base and J by 2 bases, and 4 bases separated the two germline ends. CDR3 coding DNA: TGTGCCAGCAGCGTATATGCTGGGGCCAACGTCCTGACTTTC. This codes for CASSVYAGANVLTF.